This TCR beta chain was identified in a study of somatic mutations in cytotoxic T cells in rheumatoid arthritis. Overall study: Blood (around 27 ml EDTA) from each patient was taken right after diagnosis, before any treatment.

Only in-frame clones appear in the TCRdb table, and some are missing; sequencing was by immunoSEQ multiplex PCR. The sample records 6,000 to 8,000 clones, approximately 90% being singletons. The CDR3 has 15 residues. Looked up from germline, CDR1 is MNHEY and CDR2 is SMNVEV (reference sequence). The junction had 7 bases not matched to a gene; V was cut back by 2 bases and J by 5 bases. The rearrangement links TRBV27 to TRBJ1-1, with 8 bases that match TRBD1. The sequenced material came from CD8+ T cells sorted from blood. The sequence was obtained from a middle-aged man with rheumatoid arthritis. This CDR3 is CASSLRQGARTEAFF. The CDR3 DNA reads TGTGCCAGCAGTTTAAGGCAGGGGGCCAGGACTGAAGCTTTCTTT.